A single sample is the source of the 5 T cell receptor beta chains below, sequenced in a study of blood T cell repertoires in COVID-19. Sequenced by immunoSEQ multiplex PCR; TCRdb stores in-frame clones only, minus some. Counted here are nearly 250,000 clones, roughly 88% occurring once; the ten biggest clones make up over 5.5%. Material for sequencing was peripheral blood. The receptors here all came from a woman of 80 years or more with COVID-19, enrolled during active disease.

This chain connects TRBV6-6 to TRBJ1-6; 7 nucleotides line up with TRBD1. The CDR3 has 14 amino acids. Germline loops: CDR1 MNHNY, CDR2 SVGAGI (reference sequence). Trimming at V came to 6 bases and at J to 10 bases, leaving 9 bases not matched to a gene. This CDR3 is CASSQGQRGSPLHF. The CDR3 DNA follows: TGTGCCAGCAGCCAGGGACAGAGGGGGTCACCCCTCCACTTT.

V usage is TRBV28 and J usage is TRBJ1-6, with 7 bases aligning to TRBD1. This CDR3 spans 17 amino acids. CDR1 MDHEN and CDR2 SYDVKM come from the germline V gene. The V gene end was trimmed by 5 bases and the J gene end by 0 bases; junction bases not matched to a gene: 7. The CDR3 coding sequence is TGTGCCAGCAGTCCCCCGACAGGGAGCTCCTATAATTCACCCCTCCACTTT. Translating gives CASSPPTGSSYNSPLHF.

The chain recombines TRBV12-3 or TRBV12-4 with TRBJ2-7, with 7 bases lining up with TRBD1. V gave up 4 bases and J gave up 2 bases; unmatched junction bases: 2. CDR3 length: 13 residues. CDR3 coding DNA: TGTGCCAGCAGTTGGGGACAGACCTACGAGCAGTACTTC. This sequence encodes CASSWGQTYEQYF.

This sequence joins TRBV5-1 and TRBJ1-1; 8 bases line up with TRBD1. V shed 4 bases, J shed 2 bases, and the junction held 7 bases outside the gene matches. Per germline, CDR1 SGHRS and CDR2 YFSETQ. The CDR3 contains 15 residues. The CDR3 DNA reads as TGCGCCAGCAGCCAGGGACAGGACCGAAACACTGAAGCTTTCTTT. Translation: CASSQGQDRNTEAFF.

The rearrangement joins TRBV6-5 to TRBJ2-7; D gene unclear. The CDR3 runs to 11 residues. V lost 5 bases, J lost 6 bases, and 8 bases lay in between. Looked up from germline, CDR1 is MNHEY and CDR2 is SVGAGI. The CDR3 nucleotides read TGTGCCAGCAGTCAAAACTTCGAGCAGTACTTC. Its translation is CASSQNFEQYF.